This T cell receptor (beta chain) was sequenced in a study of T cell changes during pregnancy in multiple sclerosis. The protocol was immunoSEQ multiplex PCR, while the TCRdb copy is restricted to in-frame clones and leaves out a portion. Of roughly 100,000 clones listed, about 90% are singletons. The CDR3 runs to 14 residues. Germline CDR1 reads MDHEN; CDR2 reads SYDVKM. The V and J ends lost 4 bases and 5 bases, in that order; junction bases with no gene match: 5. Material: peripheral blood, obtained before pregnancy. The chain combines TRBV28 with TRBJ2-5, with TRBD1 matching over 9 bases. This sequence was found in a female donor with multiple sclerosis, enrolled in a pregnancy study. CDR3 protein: CASSSPGTGETQYF. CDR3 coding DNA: TGTGCCAGCAGTTCCCCCGGGACAGGGGAGACCCAGTACTTC.